The rows below give T cell receptor beta chains drawn from one sample of a study of identical twins. TCRdb fed the 5' RACE reads into MiXCR, producing one record per CDR3 protein. This table has about 520,000 distinct CDR3 sequences, approximately 22% appearing once. A further study also used this sample, focusing on T cells expressing NK-cell markers.

Sample: CD4+ T cells sorted from blood. The source of these receptors is a woman aged 18-30 years in good health. Both conserved end residues are part of each CDR3. The D gene is left open where the match is weak. Size is omitted from some rows. Given values are once, few, many or a class for expanded clones.

v_gene: TRBV20-1; j_gene: TRBJ2-5; abundance: NA; d_gene: NA; CDR3aa: CSARDFGETQYF; CDR3nt: TGCAGTGCTAGAGACTTCGGAGAGACCCAGTACTTC
v_gene: TRBV9; j_gene: TRBJ2-7; abundance: NA; d_gene: TRBD1; CDR3aa: CASSSGQGLSEQYF; CDR3nt: TGTGCCAGCAGCTCGGGACAGGGATTGAGCGAGCAGTACTTC
v_gene: TRBV5-1; j_gene: TRBJ1-1; abundance: few; d_gene: TRBD1; CDR3aa: CASSRWGTGMNTEAFF; CDR3nt: TGCGCCAGCAGCAGGTGGGGGACAGGGATGAACACTGAAGCTTTCTTT
v_gene: TRBV11-2; j_gene: TRBJ2-1; abundance: few; d_gene: TRBD2; CDR3aa: CASSLGAGGSYNEQFF; CDR3nt: TGTGCCAGCAGCTTAGGGGCGGGGGGCTCCTACAATGAGCAGTTCTTC
v_gene: TRBV29-1; j_gene: TRBJ2-7; abundance: few; d_gene: TRBD2; CDR3aa: CSVEARAGGPYEQYF; CDR3nt: TGCAGCGTTGAAGCTCGGGCGGGAGGTCCCTACGAGCAGTACTTC
v_gene: TRBV5-5; j_gene: TRBJ1-2; abundance: few; d_gene: NA; CDR3aa: CASSKGGGYGYTF; CDR3nt: TGTGCCAGCAGTAAAGGGGGAGGCTATGGCTACACCTTC
v_gene: TRBV15; j_gene: TRBJ2-7; abundance: many; d_gene: TRBD1; CDR3aa: CATSPRQGSYEQYF; CDR3nt: TGTGCCACCAGCCCACGACAGGGGTCCTACGAGCAGTACTTC
v_gene: TRBV11-2; j_gene: TRBJ2-1; abundance: NA; d_gene: NA; CDR3aa: CASSLNQLKTSSYNEQFF; CDR3nt: TGTGCCAGCAGCTTAAATCAGCTAAAAACAAGCTCCTACAATGAGCAGTTCTTC
v_gene: TRBV3-1; j_gene: TRBJ1-2; abundance: many; d_gene: NA; CDR3aa: CASSQDRSSYGYTF; CDR3nt: TGTGCCAGCAGCCAAGATCGGTCCTCCTATGGCTACACCTTC
v_gene: TRBV12-3/TRBV12-4; j_gene: TRBJ1-2; abundance: few; d_gene: NA; CDR3aa: CASSFSEGRPLF; CDR3nt: TGTGCCAGCAGTTTCTCGGAGGGTCGTCCTCTCTTC
v_gene: TRBV20-1; j_gene: TRBJ2-1; abundance: few; d_gene: TRBD2; CDR3aa: CSASGGAMNEQFF; CDR3nt: TGCAGTGCTAGCGGGGGGGCCATGAATGAGCAGTTCTTC
v_gene: TRBV12-3/TRBV12-4; j_gene: TRBJ2-2; abundance: many; d_gene: TRBD1; CDR3aa: CASSFRGPDTGELFF; CDR3nt: TGTGCCAGCAGTTTCAGGGGGCCAGACACCGGGGAGCTGTTTTTT
v_gene: TRBV4-3; j_gene: TRBJ2-2; abundance: NA; d_gene: NA; CDR3aa: CASSRGRGTGELFF; CDR3nt: TGCGCCAGCAGCCGGGGGCGAGGCACCGGGGAGCTGTTTTTT
v_gene: TRBV2; j_gene: TRBJ2-7; abundance: few; d_gene: NA; CDR3aa: CASTDGDLYEQYF; CDR3nt: TGTGCCAGCACCGACGGGGATTTATACGAGCAGTACTTC
v_gene: TRBV6-2/TRBV6-3; j_gene: TRBJ1-1; abundance: few; d_gene: NA; CDR3aa: CASSYQKDTEAFF; CDR3nt: TGTGCCAGCAGTTACCAGAAAGACACTGAAGCTTTCTTT
v_gene: TRBV12-3/TRBV12-4; j_gene: TRBJ2-1; abundance: few; d_gene: NA; CDR3aa: CASTSRGANNEQFF; CDR3nt: TGTGCCAGCACCTCCAGGGGGGCCAACAATGAGCAGTTCTTC
v_gene: TRBV5-1; j_gene: TRBJ2-7; abundance: NA; d_gene: NA; CDR3aa: CASRMTGTLDYEQYF; CDR3nt: TGCGCCAGCAGGATGACCGGGACACTAGACTACGAGCAGTACTTC
v_gene: TRBV7-2; j_gene: TRBJ2-7; abundance: NA; d_gene: TRBD2; CDR3aa: CASSLARLAGYYEQYF; CDR3nt: TGTGCCAGCAGCTTAGCGAGACTAGCGGGGTACTACGAGCAGTACTTC
v_gene: TRBV7-8; j_gene: TRBJ2-2; abundance: NA; d_gene: NA; CDR3aa: CASSLGSLATGELFF; CDR3nt: TGTGCCAGCAGCTTAGGTAGTCTAGCGACCGGGGAGCTGTTTTTT
v_gene: TRBV20-1; j_gene: TRBJ2-5; abundance: NA; d_gene: NA; CDR3aa: CSAIPSEGGHDTQYF; CDR3nt: TGCAGTGCCATCCCCTCAGAGGGGGGGCACGATACCCAGTACTTC
v_gene: TRBV5-1; j_gene: TRBJ2-3; abundance: NA; d_gene: TRBD2; CDR3aa: CASSIPSGRAGGGDTQYF; CDR3nt: TGCGCCAGCAGCATCCCTAGCGGGAGGGCCGGTGGTGGAGATACGCAGTATTTT
v_gene: TRBV3-1; j_gene: TRBJ2-7; abundance: NA; d_gene: TRBD2; CDR3aa: CASSHGREGHEQYF; CDR3nt: TGTGCCAGCAGCCACGGGCGGGAGGGCCACGAGCAGTACTTC
v_gene: TRBV2; j_gene: TRBJ2-1; abundance: many; d_gene: NA; CDR3aa: CASSEMKVYNEQFF; CDR3nt: TGTGCCAGCAGTGAGATGAAGGTATACAATGAGCAGTTCTTC
v_gene: TRBV6-1; j_gene: TRBJ2-1; abundance: few; d_gene: NA; CDR3aa: CASKSPQGGGFF; CDR3nt: TGTGCCAGCAAATCCCCTCAAGGGGGGGGATTCTTC
v_gene: TRBV11-2; j_gene: TRBJ2-1; abundance: NA; d_gene: TRBD2; CDR3aa: CASSRTGPGLAGNNEQFF; CDR3nt: TGTGCCAGCAGCCGAACGGGGCCGGGACTAGCGGGAAACAATGAGCAGTTCTTC
v_gene: TRBV4-3; j_gene: TRBJ2-2; abundance: NA; d_gene: TRBD2; CDR3aa: CASSQVSGSGTGELFF; CDR3nt: TGCGCCAGCAGCCAAGTTAGCGGGAGCGGGACCGGGGAGCTGTTTTTT
v_gene: TRBV5-1; j_gene: TRBJ2-1; abundance: NA; d_gene: NA; CDR3aa: CASMGVSYNEQFF; CDR3nt: TGCGCCAGCATGGGGGTGTCCTACAATGAGCAGTTCTTC
v_gene: TRBV5-4; j_gene: TRBJ2-1; abundance: few; d_gene: TRBD2; CDR3aa: CASSPNIGTSGYNEQFF; CDR3nt: TGTGCCAGCAGCCCAAATATCGGGACTAGCGGTTACAATGAGCAGTTCTTC
v_gene: TRBV5-1; j_gene: TRBJ1-2; abundance: many; d_gene: TRBD1; CDR3aa: CASRTGQNYGYTF; CDR3nt: TGCGCCAGCAGAACGGGACAGAACTATGGCTACACCTTC
v_gene: TRBV6-1; j_gene: TRBJ2-2; abundance: NA; d_gene: NA; CDR3aa: CASSETGSGELFF; CDR3nt: TGTGCCAGCAGTGAAACGGGAAGTGGGGAGCTGTTTTTT
v_gene: TRBV10-3; j_gene: TRBJ1-5; abundance: NA; d_gene: TRBD1; CDR3aa: CAISESKTGGNQPQHF; CDR3nt: TGTGCCATCAGTGAGTCGAAGACAGGGGGCAATCAGCCCCAGCATTTT
v_gene: TRBV20-1; j_gene: TRBJ2-1; abundance: NA; d_gene: TRBD1; CDR3aa: CSAVDSGGRRIYEQFF; CDR3nt: TGCAGTGCAGTGGACTCAGGGGGACGGCGAATTTATGAGCAGTTCTTC
v_gene: TRBV5-6; j_gene: TRBJ2-5; abundance: NA; d_gene: NA; CDR3aa: CASSPRPDETQYF; CDR3nt: TGTGCCAGCAGTCCCCGACCCGATGAGACCCAGTACTTC
v_gene: TRBV20-1; j_gene: TRBJ2-3; abundance: few; d_gene: NA; CDR3aa: CSAARRGGTQYF; CDR3nt: TGCAGTGCTGCACGACGAGGGGGTACGCAGTATTTT
v_gene: TRBV12-3/TRBV12-4; j_gene: TRBJ2-2; abundance: NA; d_gene: TRBD2; CDR3aa: CASTPRASGGAGELFF; CDR3nt: TGTGCCAGCACCCCCCGAGCTAGCGGGGGGGCCGGGGAGCTGTTTTTT
v_gene: TRBV10-2; j_gene: TRBJ1-1; abundance: few; d_gene: NA; CDR3aa: CASRRRASNAEAFF; CDR3nt: TGCGCCAGCAGACGCAGGGCCTCCAACGCTGAAGCTTTCTTT
v_gene: TRBV7-2; j_gene: TRBJ1-6; abundance: few; d_gene: TRBD1; CDR3aa: CASSLGTGRVPLHF; CDR3nt: TGTGCCAGCAGCCTCGGGACAGGGCGGGTCCCCCTCCACTTT
v_gene: TRBV6-1; j_gene: TRBJ1-2; abundance: few; d_gene: NA; CDR3aa: CASTRRGQANYGYTF; CDR3nt: TGTGCCAGCACCCGGCGGGGACAAGCAAACTATGGCTACACCTTC
v_gene: TRBV6-2/TRBV6-3; j_gene: TRBJ2-1; abundance: few; d_gene: NA; CDR3aa: CASSYREGTQFF; CDR3nt: TGTGCCAGCAGTTACCGGGAAGGCACGCAGTTCTTC
v_gene: TRBV6-4; j_gene: TRBJ1-1; abundance: NA; d_gene: NA; CDR3aa: CASSASYGTEAFF; CDR3nt: TGTGCCAGCAGTGCGTCGTATGGCACTGAAGCTTTCTTT
v_gene: TRBV29-1; j_gene: TRBJ1-1; abundance: few; d_gene: NA; CDR3aa: CSVTVNTEAFF; CDR3nt: TGCAGCGTGACAGTGAACACTGAAGCTTTCTTT
v_gene: TRBV5-1; j_gene: TRBJ2-3; abundance: few; d_gene: NA; CDR3aa: CASSFGSRGSTDTQYF; CDR3nt: TGCGCCAGCAGCTTCGGTTCGCGGGGCAGCACAGATACGCAGTATTTT
v_gene: TRBV5-1; j_gene: TRBJ2-7; abundance: few; d_gene: NA; CDR3aa: CASSLRQGGEQYF; CDR3nt: TGCGCCAGCAGCTTGCGCCAGGGCGGCGAGCAGTACTTC
v_gene: TRBV12-3/TRBV12-4; j_gene: TRBJ1-2; abundance: NA; d_gene: NA; CDR3aa: CASSEMGVWYGYTF; CDR3nt: TGTGCCAGCTCAGAGATGGGGGTATGGTATGGCTACACCTTC
v_gene: TRBV4-1; j_gene: TRBJ2-7; abundance: NA; d_gene: NA; CDR3aa: CASSQGAAQYEQYF; CDR3nt: TGCGCCAGCAGCCAAGGAGCAGCCCAATACGAGCAGTACTTC
v_gene: TRBV5-1; j_gene: TRBJ2-7; abundance: NA; d_gene: NA; CDR3aa: CASSPPPGYEQYF; CDR3nt: TGCGCCAGCAGCCCGCCTCCGGGATACGAGCAGTACTTC